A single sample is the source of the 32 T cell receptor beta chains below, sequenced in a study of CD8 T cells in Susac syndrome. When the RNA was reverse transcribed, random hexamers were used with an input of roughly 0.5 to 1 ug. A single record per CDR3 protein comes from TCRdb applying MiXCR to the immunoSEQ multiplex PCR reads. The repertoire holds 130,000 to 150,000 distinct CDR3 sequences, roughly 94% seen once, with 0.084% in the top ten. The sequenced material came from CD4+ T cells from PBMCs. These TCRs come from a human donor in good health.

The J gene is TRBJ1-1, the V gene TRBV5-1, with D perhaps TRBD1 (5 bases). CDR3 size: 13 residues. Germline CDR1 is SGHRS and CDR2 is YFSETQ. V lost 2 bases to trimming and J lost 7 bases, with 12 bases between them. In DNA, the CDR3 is TGCGCCAGCAGCTTTGCCGACAGCCTTGAAGCTTTCTTT. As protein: CASSFADSLEAFF.

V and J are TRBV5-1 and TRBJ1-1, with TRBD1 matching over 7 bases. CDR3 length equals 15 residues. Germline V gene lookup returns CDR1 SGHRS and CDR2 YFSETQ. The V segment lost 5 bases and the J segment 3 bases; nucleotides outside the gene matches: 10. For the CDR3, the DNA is TGCGCCAGCAGGAGGCAGGGGGAAGGGGACACTGAAGCTTTCTTT. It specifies CASRRQGEGDTEAFF.

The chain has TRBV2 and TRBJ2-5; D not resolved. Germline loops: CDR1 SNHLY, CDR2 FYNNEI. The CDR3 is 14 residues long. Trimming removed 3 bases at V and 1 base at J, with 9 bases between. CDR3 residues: CASSDPPIQETQYF. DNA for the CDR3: TGTGCCAGCAGTGACCCGCCTATCCAAGAGACCCAGTACTTC.

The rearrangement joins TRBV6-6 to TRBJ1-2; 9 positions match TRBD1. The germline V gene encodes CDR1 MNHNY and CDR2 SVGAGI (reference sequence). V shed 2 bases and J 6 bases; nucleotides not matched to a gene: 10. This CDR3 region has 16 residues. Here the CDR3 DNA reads TGTGCCAGCAGTTACGACGGGACAGGGTGGGAGGATGGCTACACCTTC. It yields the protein CASSYDGTGWEDGYTF.

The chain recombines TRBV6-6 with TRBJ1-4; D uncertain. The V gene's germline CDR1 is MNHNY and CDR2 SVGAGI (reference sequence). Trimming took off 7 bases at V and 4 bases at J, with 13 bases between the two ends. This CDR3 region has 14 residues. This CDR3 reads CASKRTANNEKLFF. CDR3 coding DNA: TGTGCCAGCAAAAGGACGGCCAATAATGAAAAACTGTTTTTT.

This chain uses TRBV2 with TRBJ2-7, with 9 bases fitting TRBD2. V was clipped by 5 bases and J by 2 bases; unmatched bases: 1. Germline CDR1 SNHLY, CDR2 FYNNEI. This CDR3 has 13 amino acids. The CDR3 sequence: CASSRGRAYEQYF. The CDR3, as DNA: TGTGCCAGCAGTCGCGGGAGGGCCTACGAGCAGTACTTC.

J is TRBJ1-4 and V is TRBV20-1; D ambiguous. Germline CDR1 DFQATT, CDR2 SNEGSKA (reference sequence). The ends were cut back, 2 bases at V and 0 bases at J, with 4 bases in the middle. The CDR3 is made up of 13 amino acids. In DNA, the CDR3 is TGCAGTGCTAGACCCGCAACTAATGAAAAACTGTTTTTT. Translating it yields CSARPATNEKLFF.

In nucleotides, the CDR3 is TGTGCCAGTAACGCGGGTAGCGGGAGATTCCCCTACAATGAGCAGTTCTTC. Its protein product is CASNAGSGRFPYNEQFF. The V gene is TRBV19, the J gene TRBJ2-1, with TRBD2 identical over 9 bases. This CDR3 contains 17 residues. Germline CDR1 LNHDA, CDR2 SQIVND (reference sequence). The J segment lost 2 bases and the V segment lost 7 bases, leaving 12 bases of the junction unmatched.

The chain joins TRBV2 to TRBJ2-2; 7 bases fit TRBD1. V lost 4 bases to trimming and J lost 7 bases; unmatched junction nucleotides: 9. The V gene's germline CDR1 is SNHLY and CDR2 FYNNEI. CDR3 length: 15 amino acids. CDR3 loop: CASSAGQAGDGELFF. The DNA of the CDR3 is TGTGCCAGCAGTGCCGGACAGGCAGGGGACGGGGAGCTGTTTTTT.

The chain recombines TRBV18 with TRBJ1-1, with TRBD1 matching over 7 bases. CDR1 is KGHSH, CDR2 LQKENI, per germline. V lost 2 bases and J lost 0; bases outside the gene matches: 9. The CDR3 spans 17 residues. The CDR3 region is CASSPKLRDSLNTEAFF. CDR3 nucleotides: TGTGCCAGCTCACCAAAGCTAAGGGACAGTTTGAACACTGAAGCTTTCTTT.

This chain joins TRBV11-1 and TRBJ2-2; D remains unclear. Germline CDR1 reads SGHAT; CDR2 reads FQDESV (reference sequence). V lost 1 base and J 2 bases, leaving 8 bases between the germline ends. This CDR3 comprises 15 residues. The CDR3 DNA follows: TGTGCCAGCAGCTTAGACCTCACAAACACCGGGGAGCTGTTTTTT. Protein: CASSLDLTNTGELFF.

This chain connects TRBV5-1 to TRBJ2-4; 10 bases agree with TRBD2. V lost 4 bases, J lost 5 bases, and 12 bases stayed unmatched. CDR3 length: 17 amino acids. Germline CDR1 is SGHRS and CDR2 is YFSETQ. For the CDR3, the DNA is TGCGCCAGCAGCCTAAGGACTAGCGGCGTCGTCCAAAACATTCAGTACTTC. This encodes CASSLRTSGVVQNIQYF. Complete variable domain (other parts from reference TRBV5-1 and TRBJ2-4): KAGVTQTPRYLIKTRGQQVTLSCSPISGHRSVSWYQQTPGQGLQFLFEYFSETQRNKGNFPGRFSGRQFSNSRSEMNVSTLELGDSALYLCASSLRTSGVVQNIQYFGAGTRLSVL.

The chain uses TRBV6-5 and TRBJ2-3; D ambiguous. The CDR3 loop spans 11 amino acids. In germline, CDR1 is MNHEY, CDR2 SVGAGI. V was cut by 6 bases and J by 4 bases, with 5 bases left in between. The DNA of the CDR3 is TGTGCCAGCAGGATCTCAGATACGCAGTATTTT. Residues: CASRISDTQYF.

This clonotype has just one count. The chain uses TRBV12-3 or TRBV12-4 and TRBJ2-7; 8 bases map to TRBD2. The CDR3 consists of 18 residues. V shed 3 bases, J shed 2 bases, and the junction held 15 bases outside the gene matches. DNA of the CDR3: TGTGCCAGCAGTTTCTTCCCACTAGCGGCTGGATCCACCTACGAGCAGTACTTC. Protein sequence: CASSFFPLAAGSTYEQYF.

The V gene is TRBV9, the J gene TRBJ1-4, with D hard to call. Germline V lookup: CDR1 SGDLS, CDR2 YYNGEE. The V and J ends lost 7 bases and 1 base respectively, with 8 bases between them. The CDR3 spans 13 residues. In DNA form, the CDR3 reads TGTGCCAGCGGACGGGGAACTAATGAAAAACTGTTTTTT. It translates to CASGRGTNEKLFF.

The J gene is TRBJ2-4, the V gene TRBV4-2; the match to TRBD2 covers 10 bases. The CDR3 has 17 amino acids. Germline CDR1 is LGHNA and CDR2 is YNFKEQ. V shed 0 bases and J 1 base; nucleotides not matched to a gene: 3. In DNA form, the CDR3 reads TGTGCCAGCAGCCAAGATAATAGCGGGAGGGCCAAAAACATTCAGTACTTC. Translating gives CASSQDNSGRAKNIQYF.

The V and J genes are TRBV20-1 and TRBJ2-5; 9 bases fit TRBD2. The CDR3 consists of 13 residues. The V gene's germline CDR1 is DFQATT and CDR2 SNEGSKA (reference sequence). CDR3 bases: TGCAGCTGGACTAGCGCCCACCAAGAGACCCAGTACTTC. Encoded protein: CSWTSAHQETQYF.

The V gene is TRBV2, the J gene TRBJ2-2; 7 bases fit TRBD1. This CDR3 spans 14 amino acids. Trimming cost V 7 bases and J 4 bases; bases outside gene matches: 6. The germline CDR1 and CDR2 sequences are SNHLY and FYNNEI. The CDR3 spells CASMPGQPTGELFF. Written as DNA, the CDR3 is TGTGCCAGCATGCCGGGACAGCCCACCGGGGAGCTGTTTTTT.

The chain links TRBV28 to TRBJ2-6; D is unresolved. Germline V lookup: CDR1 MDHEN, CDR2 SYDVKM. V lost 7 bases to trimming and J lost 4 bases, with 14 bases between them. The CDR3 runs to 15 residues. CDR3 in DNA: TGTGCCAGCAACCCGCTGGCGTTGGGGGCCAACGTCCTGACTTTC. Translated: CASNPLALGANVLTF.

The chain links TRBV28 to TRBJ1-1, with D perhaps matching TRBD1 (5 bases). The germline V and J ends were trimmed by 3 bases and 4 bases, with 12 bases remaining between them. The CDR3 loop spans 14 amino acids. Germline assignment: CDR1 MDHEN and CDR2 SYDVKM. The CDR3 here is CASSFQGTGTEAFF. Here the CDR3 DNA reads TGTGCCAGCAGTTTCCAGGGAACGGGCACTGAAGCTTTCTTT.

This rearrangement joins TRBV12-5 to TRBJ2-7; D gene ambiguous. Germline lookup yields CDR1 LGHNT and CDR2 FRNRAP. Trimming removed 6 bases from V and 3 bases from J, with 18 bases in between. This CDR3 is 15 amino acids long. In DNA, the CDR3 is TGTGCTAGTGGACCCCATCGAGATGTGGGCTACGAGCAGTACTTC. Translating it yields CASGPHRDVGYEQYF.

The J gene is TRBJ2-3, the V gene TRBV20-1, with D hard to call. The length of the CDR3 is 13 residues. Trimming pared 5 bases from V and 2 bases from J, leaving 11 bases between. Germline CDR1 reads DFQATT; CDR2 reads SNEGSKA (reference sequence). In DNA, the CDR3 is TGCAGTGCTCCCAAGCTCATCACAGATACGCAGTATTTT. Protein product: CSAPKLITDTQYF.

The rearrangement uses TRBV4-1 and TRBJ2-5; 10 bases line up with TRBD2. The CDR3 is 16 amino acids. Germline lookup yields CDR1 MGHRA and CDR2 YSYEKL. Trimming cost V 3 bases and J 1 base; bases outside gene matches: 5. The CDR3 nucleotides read TGCGCCAGCAGCCACCTAGCGGGAGTGGGCCAAGAGACCCAGTACTTC. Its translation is CASSHLAGVGQETQYF.

The CDR3 DNA reads as TGTGCCAGTAGTCCCGAGGGATTAGGGGGCTACACCTTC. It translates to CASSPEGLGGYTF. The V and J genes are TRBV19 and TRBJ1-2, with D unclear. The V gene lost 5 bases and the J gene lost 8 bases, with 15 bases spanning the gap. Germline V gene lookup returns CDR1 LNHDA and CDR2 SQIVND (reference sequence). The CDR3 totals 13 residues.

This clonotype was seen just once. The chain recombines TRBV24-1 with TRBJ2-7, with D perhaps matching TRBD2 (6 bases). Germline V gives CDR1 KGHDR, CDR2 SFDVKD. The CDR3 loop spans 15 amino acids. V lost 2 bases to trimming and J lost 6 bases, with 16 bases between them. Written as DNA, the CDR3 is TGTGCCACCAGTGATTCCGGGACTCCTCACGGCGAGCAGTACTTC. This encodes CATSDSGTPHGEQYF.

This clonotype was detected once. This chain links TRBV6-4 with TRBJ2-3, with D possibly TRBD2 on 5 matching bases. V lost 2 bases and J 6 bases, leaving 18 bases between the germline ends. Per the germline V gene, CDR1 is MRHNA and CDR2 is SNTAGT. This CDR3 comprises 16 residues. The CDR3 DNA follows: TGTGCCAGCAGTGACGGTGGAGCGGCGGGTTGGGATACGCAGTATTTT. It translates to CASSDGGAAGWDTQYF.

The CDR3 sequence is CASSPELAGISYNEQFF. DNA for the CDR3: TGTGCCAGCAGCCCCGAGCTAGCGGGTATCTCCTACAATGAGCAGTTCTTC. V gene TRBV3-1 combines with J gene TRBJ2-1, with 8 bases matching TRBD2. Germline V gives CDR1 LGHDT, CDR2 YNNKEL (reference sequence). Germline trimming cut 4 bases from V and 0 bases from J; bases unmatched to any gene: 8. This CDR3 has 17 residues.

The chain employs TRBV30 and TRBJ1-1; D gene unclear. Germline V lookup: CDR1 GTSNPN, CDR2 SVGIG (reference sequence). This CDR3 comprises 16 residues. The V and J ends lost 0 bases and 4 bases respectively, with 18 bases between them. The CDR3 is CAWSVLSQKGSTEAFF. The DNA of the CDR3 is TGTGCCTGGAGTGTACTTTCCCAGAAGGGAAGCACTGAAGCTTTCTTT.

DNA of the CDR3: TGCGCCAGCAGCCTCAGAGCAACTAATGAAAAACTGTTTTTT. This gives the protein CASSLRATNEKLFF. V is TRBV4-1 and J is TRBJ1-4, with D unclear. This CDR3 spans 14 amino acids. Germline values: CDR1 MGHRA, CDR2 YSYEKL. V was clipped by 4 bases and J by 0 bases, with 6 bases between them.

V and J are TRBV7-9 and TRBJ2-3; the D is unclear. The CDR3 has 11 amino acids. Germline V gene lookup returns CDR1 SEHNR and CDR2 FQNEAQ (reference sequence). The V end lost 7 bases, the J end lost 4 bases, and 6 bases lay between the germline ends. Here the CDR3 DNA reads TGTGCCAGCATGAGAGCAGATACGCAGTATTTT. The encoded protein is CASMRADTQYF. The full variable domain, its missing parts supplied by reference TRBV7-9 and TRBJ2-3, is DTGVSQNPRHKITKRGQNVTFRCDPISEHNRLYWYRQTLGQGPEFLTYFQNEAQLEKSRLLSDRFSAERPKGSFSTLEIQRTEQGDSAMYLCASMRADTQYFGPGTRLTVL.

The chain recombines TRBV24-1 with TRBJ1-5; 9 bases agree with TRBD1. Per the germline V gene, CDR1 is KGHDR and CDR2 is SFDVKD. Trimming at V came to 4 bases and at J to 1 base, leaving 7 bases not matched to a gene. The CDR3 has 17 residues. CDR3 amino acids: CATSDSGQGVSNQPQHF. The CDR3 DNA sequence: TGTGCCACCAGTGACTCGGGACAGGGAGTCAGCAATCAGCCCCAGCATTTT.

Written as DNA, the CDR3 is TGTGCCTGCCGGACTAGCGGGTCTAGCACAGATACGCAGTATTTT. Translation gives CACRTSGSSTDTQYF. The gene calls are TRBV7-2 and TRBJ2-3; 11 positions match TRBD2. With V trimmed by 11 bases and J by 0 bases, 7 bases remained unmatched. CDR3 length: 15 residues. Per the germline V gene, CDR1 is SGHTA and CDR2 is FQGNSA.